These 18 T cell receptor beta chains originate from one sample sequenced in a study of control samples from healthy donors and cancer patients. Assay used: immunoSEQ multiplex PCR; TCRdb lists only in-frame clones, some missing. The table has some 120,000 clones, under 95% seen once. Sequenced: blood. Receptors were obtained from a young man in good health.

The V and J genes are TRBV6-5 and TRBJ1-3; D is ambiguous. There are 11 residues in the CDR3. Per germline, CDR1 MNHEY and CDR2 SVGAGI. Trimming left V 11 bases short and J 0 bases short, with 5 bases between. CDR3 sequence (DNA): TGTGCCTGCCGCTCTGGAAACACCATATATTTT. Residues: CACRSGNTIYF.

CDR3 region: CASRPGTGYSYEQYF. The DNA for the CDR3 is TGTGCCAGCAGGCCCGGGACAGGGTACTCCTACGAGCAGTACTTC. This chain connects TRBV27 to TRBJ2-7; TRBD1 aligns across 9 bases. Germline CDR1 reads MNHEY; CDR2 reads SMNVEV (reference sequence). The CDR3 contains 15 residues. The V segment lost 6 bases and the J segment 0 bases; nucleotides outside the gene matches: 6.

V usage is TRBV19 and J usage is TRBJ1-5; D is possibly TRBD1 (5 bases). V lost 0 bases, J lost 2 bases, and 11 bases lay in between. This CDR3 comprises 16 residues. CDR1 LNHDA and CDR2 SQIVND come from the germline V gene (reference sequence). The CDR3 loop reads CASSIDGTGGNQPQHF. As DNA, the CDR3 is TGTGCCAGTAGTATAGACGGGACCGGGGGCAATCAGCCCCAGCATTTT.

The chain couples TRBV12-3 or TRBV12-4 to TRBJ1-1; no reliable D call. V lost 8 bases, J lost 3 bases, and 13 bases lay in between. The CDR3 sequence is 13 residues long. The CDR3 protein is CASASQSYTEAFF. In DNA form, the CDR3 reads TGTGCCAGCGCTAGCCAATCGTACACTGAAGCTTTCTTT.

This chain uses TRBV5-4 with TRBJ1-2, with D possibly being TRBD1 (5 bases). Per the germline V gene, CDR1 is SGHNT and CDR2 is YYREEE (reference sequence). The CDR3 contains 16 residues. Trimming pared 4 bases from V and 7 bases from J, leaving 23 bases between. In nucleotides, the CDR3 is TGTGCCAGCAGCACCGGGGGGTACGGCGGGGGACGTGGCTACACCTTC. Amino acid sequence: CASSTGGYGGGRGYTF.

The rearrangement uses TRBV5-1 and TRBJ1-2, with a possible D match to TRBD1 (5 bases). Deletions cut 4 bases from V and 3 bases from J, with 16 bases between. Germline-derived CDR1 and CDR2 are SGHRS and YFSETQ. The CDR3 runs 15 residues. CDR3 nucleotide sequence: TGCGCCAGCAGCCGGATATTACAGGACTACTATGGCTACACCTTC. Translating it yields CASSRILQDYYGYTF.

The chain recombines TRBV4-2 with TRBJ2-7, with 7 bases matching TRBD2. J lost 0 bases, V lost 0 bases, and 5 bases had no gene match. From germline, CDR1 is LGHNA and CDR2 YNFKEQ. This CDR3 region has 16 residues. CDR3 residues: CASSQESGGDSYEQYF. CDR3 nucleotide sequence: TGTGCCAGCAGCCAAGAAAGTGGGGGGGACTCCTACGAGCAGTACTTC.

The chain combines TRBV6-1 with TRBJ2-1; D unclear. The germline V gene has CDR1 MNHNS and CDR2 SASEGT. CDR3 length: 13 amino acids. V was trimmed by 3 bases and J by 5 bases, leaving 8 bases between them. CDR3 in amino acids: CASSDRFDNEQFF. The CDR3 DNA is TGTGCCAGCAGTGACAGGTTCGACAATGAGCAGTTCTTC.

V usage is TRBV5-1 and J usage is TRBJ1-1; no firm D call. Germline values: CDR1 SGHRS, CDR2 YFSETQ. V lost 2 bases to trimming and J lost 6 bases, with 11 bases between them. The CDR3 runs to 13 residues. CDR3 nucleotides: TGCGCCAGCAGCTTTACGGGTAGGGCTGAAGCTTTCTTT. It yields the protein CASSFTGRAEAFF.

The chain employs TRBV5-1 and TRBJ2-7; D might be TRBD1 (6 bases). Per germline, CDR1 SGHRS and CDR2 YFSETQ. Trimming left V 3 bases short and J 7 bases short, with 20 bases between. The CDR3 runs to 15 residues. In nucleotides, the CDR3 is TGCGCCAGCAGCTGGGCCGGGTATAGAGGGGGTGAGCAGTACTTC. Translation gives CASSWAGYRGGEQYF.

The CDR3 DNA sequence: TGTGCCAGCAGTCCGTGGGACTTGAACACTGAAGCTTTCTTT. As protein: CASSPWDLNTEAFF. The V gene is TRBV27, the J gene TRBJ1-1; D might be TRBD1 (5 bases). Germline V gives CDR1 MNHEY, CDR2 SMNVEV (reference sequence). Trimming shortened V by 5 bases and J by 0 bases, and 10 bases separated the two germline ends. This CDR3 has 14 residues.

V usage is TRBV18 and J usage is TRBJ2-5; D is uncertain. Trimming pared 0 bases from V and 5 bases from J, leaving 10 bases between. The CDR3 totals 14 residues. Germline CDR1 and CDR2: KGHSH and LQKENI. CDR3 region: CASSPPALPETQYF. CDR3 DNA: TGTGCCAGCTCACCACCGGCTCTCCCGGAGACCCAGTACTTC.

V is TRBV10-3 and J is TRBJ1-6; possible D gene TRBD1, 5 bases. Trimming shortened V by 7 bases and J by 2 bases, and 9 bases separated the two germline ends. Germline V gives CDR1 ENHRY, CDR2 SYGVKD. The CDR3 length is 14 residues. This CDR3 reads CAITGDPYNSPLHF. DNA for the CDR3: TGTGCCATCACCGGGGACCCCTATAATTCACCCCTCCACTTT.

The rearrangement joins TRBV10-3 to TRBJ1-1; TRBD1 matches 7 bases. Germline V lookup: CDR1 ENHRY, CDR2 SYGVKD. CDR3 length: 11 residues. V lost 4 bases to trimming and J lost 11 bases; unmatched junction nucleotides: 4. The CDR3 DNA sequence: TGTGCCATCAGTGGGGGACAGTCGGCTTTCTTT. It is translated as CAISGGQSAFF.

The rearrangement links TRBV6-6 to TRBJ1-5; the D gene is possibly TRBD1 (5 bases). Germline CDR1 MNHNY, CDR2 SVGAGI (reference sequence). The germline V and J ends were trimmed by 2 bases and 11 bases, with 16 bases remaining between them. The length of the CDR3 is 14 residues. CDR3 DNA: TGTGCCAGCAGTTACGATTCGGTAGACAGTACCCAGCATTTT. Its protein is CASSYDSVDSTQHF.

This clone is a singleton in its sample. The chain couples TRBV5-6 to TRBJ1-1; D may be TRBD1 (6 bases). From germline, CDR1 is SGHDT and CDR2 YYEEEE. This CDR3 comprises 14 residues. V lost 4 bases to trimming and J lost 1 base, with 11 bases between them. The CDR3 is CASSRGGWNTEAFF. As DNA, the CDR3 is TGTGCCAGCAGCAGGGGGGGTTGGAACACTGAAGCTTTCTTT.

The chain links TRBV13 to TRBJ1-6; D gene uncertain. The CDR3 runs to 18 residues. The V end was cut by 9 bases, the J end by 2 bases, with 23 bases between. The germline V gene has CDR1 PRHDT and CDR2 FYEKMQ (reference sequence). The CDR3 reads CARYPPGGLHAYNSPLHF. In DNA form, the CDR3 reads TGTGCCAGGTACCCTCCAGGAGGGCTTCACGCCTATAATTCACCCCTCCACTTT.

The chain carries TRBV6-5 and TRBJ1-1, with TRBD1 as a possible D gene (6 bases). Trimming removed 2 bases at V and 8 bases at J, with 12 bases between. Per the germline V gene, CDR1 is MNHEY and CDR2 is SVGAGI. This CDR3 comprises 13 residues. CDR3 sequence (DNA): TGTGCCAGCAGTTACCCGGGACAAAGGGAAGCTTTCTTT. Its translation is CASSYPGQREAFF.